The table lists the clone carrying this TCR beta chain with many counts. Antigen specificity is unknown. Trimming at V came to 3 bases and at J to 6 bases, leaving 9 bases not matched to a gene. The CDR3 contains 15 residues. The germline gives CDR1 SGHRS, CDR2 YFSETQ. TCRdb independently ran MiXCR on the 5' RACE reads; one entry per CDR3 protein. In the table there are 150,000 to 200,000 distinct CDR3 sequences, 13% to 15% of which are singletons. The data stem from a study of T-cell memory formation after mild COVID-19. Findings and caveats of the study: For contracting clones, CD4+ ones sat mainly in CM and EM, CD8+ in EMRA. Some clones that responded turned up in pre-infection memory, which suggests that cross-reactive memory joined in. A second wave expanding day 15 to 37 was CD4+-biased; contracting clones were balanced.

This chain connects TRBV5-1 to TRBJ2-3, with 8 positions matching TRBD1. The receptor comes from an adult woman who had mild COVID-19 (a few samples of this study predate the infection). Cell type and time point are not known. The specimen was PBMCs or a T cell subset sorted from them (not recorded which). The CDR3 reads CASSWSGGAEDTQYF. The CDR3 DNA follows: TGCGCCAGCAGCTGGTCAGGGGGCGCTGAGGATACGCAGTATTTT.